This T cell receptor (beta chain) is drawn from a study of T cell changes during pregnancy in multiple sclerosis. The germline gives CDR1 SGHNT, CDR2 YENEEA. CDR3 length: 15 residues. Trimming at V came to 3 bases and at J to 7 bases, leaving 8 bases not matched to a gene. The assay was immunoSEQ multiplex PCR, and TCRdb's table has in-frame clones only and misses some. This sample has about 77,000 clones, with about nine tenths found just once. Material: peripheral blood, obtained before pregnancy. The chain has TRBV11-3 and TRBJ2-5, with 10 bases fitting TRBD2. The TCR sequence derives from a female donor with multiple sclerosis, enrolled in a pregnancy study. The CDR3 DNA reads as TGTGCCAGCAGCTTTAGCGGGGGGCGGTGGGGGACCCAGTACTTC. This translates into CASSFSGGRWGTQYF.